The 28 T cell receptor beta chains in this list originate from one sample, sequenced in a study of neurological immune-mediated disorders. One entry per CDR3 protein, called by TCRdb with MiXCR from the 5' RACE reads. The profile covers 30,000 to 40,000 distinct CDR3 sequences, with approximately 10% appearing a single time and approximately 3.5% taken by the ten largest. The time point was: technical triplicate 1. Sequencing used PBMCs. Receptors originate from a man between 60 and 70 years old with HTLV-1-associated myelopathy (HAM/TSP).

This clonotype qualifies as medium-sized. The chain recombines TRBV7-2 with TRBJ1-2; 11 positions agree with TRBD1. The V segment lost 6 bases and the J segment 5 bases; nucleotides outside the gene matches: 14. This CDR3 spans 17 amino acids. Germline V gene lookup returns CDR1 SGHTA and CDR2 FQGNSA. For the CDR3, the DNA is TGTGCCAGCAGTCGACGGGGACAGGGGGTGATTAAATATGGCTACACCTTC. This sequence encodes CASSRRGQGVIKYGYTF.

On this clonotype itself: A junction boundary mismatches the germline segment, possibly from a read error. This sequence joins TRBV5-1 and TRBJ1-6, with D hard to call. CDR3 size: 15 residues. CDR1 and CDR2 from the germline V gene are SGHRS and YFSETQ. The CDR3 sequence is CASSLVHSNNSPLHF. The CDR3 DNA is TGCGCCAGCAGCTTGGTGCACTCTAATAATTCGCCCCTCCACTTT.

This clonotype has a count of ten or more. The chain recombines TRBV20-1 with TRBJ2-2; 7 positions match TRBD2. This CDR3 has 16 residues. Germline V lookup: CDR1 DFQATT, CDR2 SNEGSKA (reference sequence). The junction had 9 bases not matched to a gene; V was cut back by 2 bases and J by 3 bases. CDR3 sequence: CSARMAGVSDTGELFF. CDR3 in DNA: TGCAGTGCTAGAATGGCGGGAGTATCGGACACCGGGGAGCTGTTTTTT.

This clonotype was seen many times. The rearrangement links TRBV20-1 to TRBJ2-4, with D perhaps being TRBD1 or TRBD2 (7 bases each). Germline V gives CDR1 DFQATT, CDR2 SNEGSKA (reference sequence). CDR3 length: 13 amino acids. V lost 6 bases and J 6 bases, leaving 15 bases between the germline ends. The DNA of the CDR3 is TGCAGTGCCAGCGGGACAGACCGAAACATTCAGTACTTC. It is translated as CSASGTDRNIQYF.

The rearrangement joins TRBV3-1 to TRBJ2-7; 14 nucleotides line up with TRBD2. V trimming: 2 bases; J trimming: 4 bases; junction bases outside the gene matches: 7. This CDR3 is 17 amino acids long. CDR1 is LGHDT and CDR2 is YNNKEL in the germline V gene (reference sequence). The CDR3 here is CASSQPGTSGRGYEQYF. The CDR3 DNA is TGTGCCAGCAGCCAACCCGGGACTAGCGGGAGAGGTTACGAGCAGTACTTC.

This clonotype has a count of ten or more. The V call is TRBV11-2, the J call TRBJ2-1, with TRBD2 identical over 12 bases. CDR1 and CDR2 (germline): SGHAT, FQNNGV. The CDR3 extends over 15 amino acids. Trimming at V came to 4 bases and at J to 10 bases, leaving 8 bases not matched to a gene. CDR3: CASSSRLAGEREQFF. CDR3 in DNA: TGTGCCAGCAGCTCCCGACTAGCGGGAGAACGGGAGCAGTTCTTC.

By sample fraction, this clonotype is medium-sized (0.01 to 0.1%). V and J are TRBV7-9 and TRBJ2-7; 9 bases match TRBD1. CDR1 and CDR2 (germline): SEHNR, FQNEAQ (reference sequence). The CDR3 sequence is 13 residues long. J lost 4 bases, V lost 10 bases, and 8 bases had no gene match. In nucleotides, the CDR3 is TGTGCCACCTCCCGGGACAGGGAGTACGAGCAGTACTTC. As protein: CATSRDREYEQYF.

Many counts were recorded for this clonotype. The chain joins TRBV7-8 to TRBJ1-2; D is uncertain. This CDR3 comprises 11 residues. Germline V gene sequence: CDR1 SGHVS, CDR2 FQNEAQ. Between the trimmed V and J ends, which lost 4 bases and 8 bases, there was a span of 8 bases. The CDR3 DNA reads as TGTGCCAGCAGCTCCCGTTGGGGCTACACCTTC. It codes for CASSSRWGYTF.

Many counts were recorded for this clonotype. The CDR3 protein is CASSFSAGTSYGYTF. The CDR3 coding sequence is TGCGCCAGCAGCTTTTCCGCAGGGACAAGCTATGGCTACACCTTC. The gene calls are TRBV5-1 and TRBJ1-2; possibly TRBD1 for D (6 bases). Trimming removed 2 bases from V and 4 bases from J, with 15 bases in between. Germline lookup yields CDR1 SGHRS and CDR2 YFSETQ. The CDR3 has 15 residues.

Regarding this clonotype: One end of the junction does not line up with germline, which may come from a read error. The V call is TRBV10-3, the J call TRBJ2-6, with a tentative D call TRBD1 (6 bases). CDR3 length: 19 residues. Germline V gives CDR1 ENHRY, CDR2 SYGVKD. In nucleotides, the CDR3 is TGTGCCATCAGTGATAGTTGGACAGATTTATACTCTGGGGCCAACATCCTTACTTTC. It translates to CAISDSWTDLYSGANILTF.

This clonotype is labeled as medium-sized (0.01 to 0.1%). Written as DNA, the CDR3 is TGCAGTGCTAGGAAAGACAGGACCAACACTGAAGCTTTCTTT. Amino acids: CSARKDRTNTEAFF. The chain recombines TRBV20-1 with TRBJ1-1; D perhaps matches TRBD1 (6 bases). Germline V CDR1 and CDR2: DFQATT, SNEGSKA (reference sequence). Trimming removed 3 bases at V and 2 bases at J, with 13 bases between. The CDR3 is 14 residues long.

This clonotype was picked up many times. The CDR3 loop is CASSHGSYEQYF. Here the CDR3 DNA reads TGTGCCAGCAGCCACGGGAGCTACGAGCAGTACTTC. The rearrangement links TRBV14 to TRBJ2-7; tentatively, D is TRBD2 (6 bases). The germline gives CDR1 SGHDN, CDR2 FVKESK. The length of the CDR3 is 12 residues. The V gene lost 3 bases and the J gene lost 3 bases, with 6 bases spanning the gap.

This clonotype was detected only once. Because it lacks the conserved phenylalanine or tryptophan at the end, this CDR3 is likely a read error. In DNA, the CDR3 is TGTGCCAGCAACTCTGACACCGGGGAGCTGTTTTTA. Encoded protein: CASNSDTGELFL. The chain joins TRBV7-9 to TRBJ2-2; D call uncertain. V was cut by 7 bases and J by 3 bases, with 6 bases left in between. This CDR3 region has 12 residues. The germline gives CDR1 SEHNR, CDR2 FQNEAQ (reference sequence).

In its sample, this clonotype was seen many times. The chain is built from TRBV7-8 and TRBJ2-1; 15 positions agree with TRBD2. Trimming at V came to 0 bases and at J to 10 bases, leaving 7 bases not matched to a gene. The CDR3 sequence is 17 residues long. Per the germline V gene, CDR1 is SGHVS and CDR2 is FQNEAQ. The DNA of the CDR3 is TGTGCCAGCAGCTTAGCAATGGGACTAGCGGGAGGAAGGGAGCAGTTCTTC. It specifies CASSLAMGLAGGREQFF.

In its sample, this clonotype was seen many times. V is TRBV5-1 and J is TRBJ2-6; TRBD2 matches at 10 bases. The CDR3 spans 18 residues. CDR1 is SGHRS, CDR2 YFSETQ, per germline. V lost 4 bases and J lost 4; bases outside the gene matches: 11. This CDR3 reads CASSRWTSGPGGANVLTF. The CDR3 coding sequence is TGCGCCAGCAGCCGGTGGACTAGCGGCCCTGGGGGGGCCAACGTCCTGACTTTC. The variable domain in full, with the rest retrieved from reference TRBV5-1 and TRBJ2-6, is KAGVTQTPRYLIKTRGQQVTLSCSPISGHRSVSWYQQTPGQGLQFLFEYFSETQRNKGNFPGRFSGRQFSNSRSEMNVSTLELGDSALYLCASSRWTSGPGGANVLTFGAGSRLTVL.

This clonotype was seen ten or more times. V is TRBV12-3 or TRBV12-4 and J is TRBJ2-5; D is unclear. Deletions cut 5 bases from V and 2 bases from J, with 12 bases between. The CDR3 has 14 amino acids. The CDR3 sequence is CASSVKRIQETQYF. The CDR3 DNA follows: TGTGCCAGCAGTGTCAAACGGATACAAGAGACCCAGTACTTC.

This clonotype was counted many times. This chain joins TRBV5-1 and TRBJ2-2, with D possibly being TRBD1 or TRBD2 (5 bases each). CDR1 SGHRS and CDR2 YFSETQ come from the germline V gene. Trimming cost V 2 bases and J 5 bases, with 10 bases left between them. This CDR3 is built from 14 residues. The CDR3 DNA is TGCGCCAGCAGCTTTGGGGGATCAACCGGGGAGCTGTTTTTT. This codes for CASSFGGSTGELFF.

This clonotype was counted ten times or more. The V and J genes are TRBV5-5 and TRBJ2-3; D is perhaps TRBD1 (6 bases). V shed 3 bases and J shed 0 bases, with 17 bases lying between them. Germline assignment: CDR1 SGHKS and CDR2 YYEKEE (reference sequence). The CDR3 covers 17 residues. The CDR3 DNA sequence: TGTGCCAGCAGCTCCACCGGGACAACGATTAGCACAGATACGCAGTATTTT. Residues: CASSSTGTTISTDTQYF.

This clonotype was detected many times. The chain carries TRBV7-9 and TRBJ2-1, with D possibly being TRBD2 (5 bases). This CDR3 contains 13 residues. The germline V gene has CDR1 SEHNR and CDR2 FQNEAQ (reference sequence). Trimming took 6 bases from V and 9 from J, leaving 15 bases between them. In DNA, the CDR3 is TGTGCCAGCAGGTCTGGGCAGAGCGGTGAGCAGTTCTTC. It encodes CASRSGQSGEQFF.

This clonotype was counted many times. The CDR3: CSARGLAGGKEQYF. CDR3 bases: TGCAGTGCTAGAGGGCTAGCGGGAGGGAAAGAGCAGTACTTC. The chain uses TRBV20-1 and TRBJ2-7, with 12 bases fitting TRBD2. J was trimmed by 7 bases and V by 1 base; bases with no gene match: 5. Germline V CDR1 and CDR2: DFQATT, SNEGSKA (reference sequence). The length of the CDR3 is 14 residues.

This clonotype has a count of ten or more. Here the CDR3 reads CASHNGRAYEQYF. The CDR3 coding sequence is TGTGCCAGCCATAACGGCAGGGCCTACGAGCAGTACTTC. The V gene is TRBV6-6, the J gene TRBJ2-7, with D perhaps matching TRBD1 (5 bases). Germline values: CDR1 MNHNY, CDR2 SVGAGI (reference sequence). This CDR3 spans 13 amino acids. V was trimmed by 8 bases and J by 2 bases, leaving 13 bases between them.

This clonotype came up many times. The chain links TRBV12-3 or TRBV12-4 to TRBJ2-7; the D is unclear. The CDR3 is made up of 12 amino acids. The V gene lost 0 bases and the J gene lost 3 bases, with 3 bases spanning the gap. For the CDR3, the DNA is TGTGCCAGCAGTTTAGCGGGCTACGAGCAGTACTTC. Encoded protein: CASSLAGYEQYF.

This clonotype was detected many times. The chain has TRBV9 and TRBJ1-2; 8 nucleotides line up with TRBD1. CDR3 length equals 16 residues. The junction had 9 bases not matched to a gene; V was cut back by 3 bases and J by 2 bases. CDR1 SGDLS and CDR2 YYNGEE come from the germline V gene. The CDR3 here is CASSGSDRGGNYGYTF. CDR3 coding DNA: TGTGCCAGCAGCGGATCAGACAGGGGTGGCAACTATGGCTACACCTTC.

This clonotype has ten or more counts. The chain carries TRBV7-3 and TRBJ2-3; the D gene is possibly TRBD2 (6 bases). Trimming shortened V by 1 base and J by 4 bases, and 24 bases separated the two germline ends. The CDR3 has 19 residues. Per the germline V gene, CDR1 is SGHTA and CDR2 is FQGTGA. CDR3 sequence reads: CASSLMLAEPAMEPDTQYF. CDR3 in DNA: TGTGCCAGCAGCTTAATGTTAGCGGAGCCAGCAATGGAACCAGATACGCAGTATTTT.

There are many counts of this clonotype. The chain combines TRBV20-1 with TRBJ1-5, with 8 bases fitting TRBD1. V dropped 6 bases and J dropped 7; count of bases not matched to a gene: 8. The CDR3 consists of 13 residues. Germline lookup yields CDR1 DFQATT and CDR2 SNEGSKA (reference sequence). This CDR3 is CSANRGEGQPQHF. The DNA for the CDR3 is TGCAGTGCAAACAGGGGGGAAGGCCAGCCCCAGCATTTT.

This clonotype was recorded many times. The chain employs TRBV18 and TRBJ2-1; TRBD2 might be the D (5 bases). This CDR3 comprises 14 residues. V lost 0 bases, J lost 4 bases, and 7 bases lay in between. CDR1 KGHSH and CDR2 LQKENI come from the germline V gene. The CDR3 region has the DNA TGTGCCAGCTCACCACCGCCGGGGTACAATGAGCAGTTCTTC. It is translated as CASSPPPGYNEQFF.

This clonotype has a count of ten or more. J is TRBJ2-1 and V is TRBV7-2; no clear D gene. The V end lost 3 bases, the J end lost 8 bases, and 8 bases lay between the germline ends. CDR1 and CDR2 from the germline V gene are SGHTA and FQGNSA. There are 12 residues in the CDR3. The CDR3 spells CASSFTGYEQFF. CDR3 nucleotide sequence: TGTGCCAGCAGCTTTACCGGGTATGAGCAGTTCTTC.

This clonotype occurred many times. The chain combines TRBV5-5 with TRBJ2-7, with no clear D. The germline CDR1 and CDR2 sequences are SGHKS and YYEKEE (reference sequence). CDR3 length: 16 amino acids. The ends were cut back, 0 bases at V and 4 bases at J, with 17 bases in the middle. The CDR3 protein is CASSLDHPHLPYEQYF. In DNA form, the CDR3 reads TGTGCCAGCAGCTTGGATCATCCTCACCTGCCTTACGAGCAGTACTTC.